This TCR beta chain was sequenced during a study of tumor-infiltrating lymphocytes in primary liver carcinoma. Study results and caveats: Only about 7-24% of top clones appeared in all five tumor regions.

Making TCR beta cDNA involved 400 to 600 ng total RNA and a constant-region primer. Slightly modified ARM-PCR served as the procedure for the TCR beta libraries. These libraries came from three rounds of nested multiplex PCR. Use of TRBV1-TRBV30 forward primers with a C-beta reverse primer characterized the first two PCR rounds, which lasted around 9 cycles each. MiXCR was run by TCRdb on the multiplex PCR reads, yielding one entry per CDR3 protein. The table includes tens of thousands of distinct CDR3 sequences, 70% to 75% detected once. The study co-extracted DNA and RNA from around 20-30 mg of unsorted bulk tissue. As to this clonotype: No antigen is known for it. This may come from a read error, since a much larger clone is one base off.

The CDR3 loop spans 12 amino acids. The germline V gene encodes CDR1 SEHNR and CDR2 FQNEAQ (reference sequence). The sample was liver tumor tissue from sampling region 4. Described subset: tumor region T4, right-lateral pole. This sequence joins TRBV7-9 and TRBJ2-3; maybe TRBD1 (6 bases). The origin of this receptor is a woman aged 55-75 years with primary liver carcinoma and hepatitis B virus infection. In DNA, the CDR3 is TGTGCCAGCAGTCGGGACACAGATATGCAGTATTTT. Encoded protein: CASSRDTDMQYF.